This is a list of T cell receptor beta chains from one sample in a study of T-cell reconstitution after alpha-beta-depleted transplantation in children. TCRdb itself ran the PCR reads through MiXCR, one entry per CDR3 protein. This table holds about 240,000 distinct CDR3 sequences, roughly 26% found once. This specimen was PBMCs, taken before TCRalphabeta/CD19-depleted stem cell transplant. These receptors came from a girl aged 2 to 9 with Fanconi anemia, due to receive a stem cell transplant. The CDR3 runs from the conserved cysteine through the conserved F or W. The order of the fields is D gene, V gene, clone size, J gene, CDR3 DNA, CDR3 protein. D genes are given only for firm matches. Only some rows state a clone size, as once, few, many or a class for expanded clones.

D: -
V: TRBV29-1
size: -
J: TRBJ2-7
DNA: TGCAGCGGGATACTAGAGCGACGGCAGTACTTC
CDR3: CSGILERRQYF

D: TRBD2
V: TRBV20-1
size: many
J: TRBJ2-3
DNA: TGCAGTGCTAGACTAGCGGGAGGGCCGGGCACAGATACGCAGTATTTT
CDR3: CSARLAGGPGTDTQYF

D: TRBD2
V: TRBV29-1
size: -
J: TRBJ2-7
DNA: TGCAGCGCCGAACTAGCGGGGGGATACGAGCAGTACTTC
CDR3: CSAELAGGYEQYF

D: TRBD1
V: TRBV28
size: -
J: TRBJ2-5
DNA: TGTGCCAGCGGACGGGACAGGGGCTTCGAAGAGACCCAGTACTTC
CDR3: CASGRDRGFEETQYF

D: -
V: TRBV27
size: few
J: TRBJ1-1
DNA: TGTGCCAGCAGGACTTTCAGGGTCCCTGAAGCTTTCTTT
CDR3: CASRTFRVPEAFF

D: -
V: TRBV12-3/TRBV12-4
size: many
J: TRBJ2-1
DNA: TGTGCCAGCAGATCGCCCACCGGGTCTTCATGGGGTGAGCAGTTCTTC
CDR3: CASRSPTGSSWGEQFF

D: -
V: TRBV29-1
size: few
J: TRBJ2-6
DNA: TGCAGCGTTGTATCGGGAGTCTCTGGGGCCAACGTCCTGACTTTC
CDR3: CSVVSGVSGANVLTF

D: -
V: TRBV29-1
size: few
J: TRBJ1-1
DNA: TGCAGCGCTGACCTATCGGGGACTGAAGCTTTCTTT
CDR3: CSADLSGTEAFF

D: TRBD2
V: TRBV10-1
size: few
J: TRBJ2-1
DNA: TGCGCCAGCAGTGAGGCGAGCGGGAGCGGAATTTCCTACAATGAGCAGTTCTTC
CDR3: CASSEASGSGISYNEQFF

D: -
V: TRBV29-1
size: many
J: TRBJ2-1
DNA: TGCAGCGCTGTGACCGAGGCGAATGAGCAGTTCTTC
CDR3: CSAVTEANEQFF

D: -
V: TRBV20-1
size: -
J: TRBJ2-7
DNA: TGCAGTGCTTCGAAGGCGATAGCCCCCTACGAGCAGTACTTC
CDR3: CSASKAIAPYEQYF

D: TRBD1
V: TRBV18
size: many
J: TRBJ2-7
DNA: TGTGCCAGCTCACCAGACAGGGAAGTCTACGAGCAGTACTTC
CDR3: CASSPDREVYEQYF

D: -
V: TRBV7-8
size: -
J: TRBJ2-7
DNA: TGTGCCAGCAGCTTAGAAAAGGGGGGGACCTACGAGCAGTACTTC
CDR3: CASSLEKGGTYEQYF

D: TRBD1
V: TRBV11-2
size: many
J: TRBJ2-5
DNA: TGTGCCAGCAGCCATCCTACAGGGGGCAGCAAGACCCAGTACTTC
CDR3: CASSHPTGGSKTQYF

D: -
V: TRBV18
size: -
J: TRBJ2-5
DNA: TGTGCCAGCTCACCATCGAGGGGTCGGTACCAAGAGACCCAGTACTTC
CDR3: CASSPSRGRYQETQYF

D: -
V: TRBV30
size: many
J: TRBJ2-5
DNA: TGTGCCTGGAGTGGGGCTAGCCTACAAGAGACCCAGTACTTC
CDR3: CAWSGASLQETQYF

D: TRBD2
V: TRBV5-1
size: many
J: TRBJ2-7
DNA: TGCGCCAGCAGCTTGGAACTAGCGGGGGGGCCGCACGAGCAGTACTTC
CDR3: CASSLELAGGPHEQYF

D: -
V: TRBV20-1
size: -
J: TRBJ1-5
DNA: TGCAGTGTTGGTAGCCGGCAGCCCCAGCATTTT
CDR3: CSVGSRQPQHF

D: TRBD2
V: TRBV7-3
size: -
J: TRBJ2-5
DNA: TGTGCCAGCAGCTTAACGTTAGGTCTAGCGGGGGGAGACCAAGAGACCCAGTACTTC
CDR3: CASSLTLGLAGGDQETQYF

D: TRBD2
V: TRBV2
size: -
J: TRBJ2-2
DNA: TGTGCCAGCACCCGTAGCGGGGGGGCCTCTTCCGGGGAGCTGTTTTTT
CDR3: CASTRSGGASSGELFF

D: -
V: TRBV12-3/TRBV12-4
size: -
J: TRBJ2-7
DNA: TGTGCCAGCAGTTTAGCGCGGGTCCCCTACGAGCAGTACTTC
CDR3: CASSLARVPYEQYF

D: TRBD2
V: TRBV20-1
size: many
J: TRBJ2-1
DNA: TGCAGTACGGGACTAGCGGTCTACAATGAGCAGTTCTTC
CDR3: CSTGLAVYNEQFF

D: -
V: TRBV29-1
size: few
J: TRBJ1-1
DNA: TGCAGCGTACCTACAGTGAACACTGAAGCTTTCTTT
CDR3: CSVPTVNTEAFF

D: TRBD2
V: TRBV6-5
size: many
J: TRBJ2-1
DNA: TGTGCCAGCAGTTACTCGATATTTAGCGGGATAGGGAATGAGCAGTTCTTC
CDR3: CASSYSIFSGIGNEQFF

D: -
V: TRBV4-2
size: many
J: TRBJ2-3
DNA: TGTGCCAGCAGCCAAGTGGCGGGGAGCACAGATACGCAGTATTTT
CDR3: CASSQVAGSTDTQYF

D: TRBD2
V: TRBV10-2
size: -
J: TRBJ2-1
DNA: TGCGCCAGCAGTCTACTAGCGGGAGGGCCCAGGAATGAGCAGTTCTTC
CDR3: CASSLLAGGPRNEQFF

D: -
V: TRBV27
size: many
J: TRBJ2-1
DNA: TGTGCCACCACCCCGGGAGTCTCCTACAATGAGCAGTTCTTC
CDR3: CATTPGVSYNEQFF

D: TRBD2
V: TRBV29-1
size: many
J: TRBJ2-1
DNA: TGCAGCGCTGACGGGACTAGCGACGACAATGAGCAGTTCTTC
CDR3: CSADGTSDDNEQFF

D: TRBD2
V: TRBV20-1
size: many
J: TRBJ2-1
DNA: TGCAGTGCTAGACCCTCGGGACTAGCGGGGGAGCAGTTCTTC
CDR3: CSARPSGLAGEQFF

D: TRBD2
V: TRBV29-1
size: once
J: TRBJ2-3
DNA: TGCAGTGTTGCGGGGGGAGGCACAGATACGCAGTATTTT
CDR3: CSVAGGGTDTQYF

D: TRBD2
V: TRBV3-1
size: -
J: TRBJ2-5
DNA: TGTGCCAGCTACCTAGCGGGAGGGGGTGAGACCCAGTACTTC
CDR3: CASYLAGGGETQYF

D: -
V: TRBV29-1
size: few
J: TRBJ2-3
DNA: TGCAGCGTTTGGGTCACCACAGATACGCAGTATTTT
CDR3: CSVWVTTDTQYF

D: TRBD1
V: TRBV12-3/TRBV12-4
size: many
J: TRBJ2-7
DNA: TGTGCCAGCAGTTCAACAGGGGGCCTCTCCTACGAGCAGTACTTC
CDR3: CASSSTGGLSYEQYF

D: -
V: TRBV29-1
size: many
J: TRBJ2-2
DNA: TGCAGCGTTGAAGCCCAGATCAACACCGGGGAGCTGTTTTTT
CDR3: CSVEAQINTGELFF

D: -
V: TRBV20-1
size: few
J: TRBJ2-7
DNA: TGCAGTGCCGCTAAGGGACCCTACGAGCAGTACTTC
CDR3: CSAAKGPYEQYF

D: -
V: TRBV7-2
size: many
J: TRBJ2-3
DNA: TGTGCCAGCAGCTTAATCGGGCAGGGCACAGATACGCAGTATTTT
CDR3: CASSLIGQGTDTQYF

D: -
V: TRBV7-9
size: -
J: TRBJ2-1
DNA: TGTGCCAGCAGCTTAGAGTGGCGGGGAGCCTTTGAGCAGTTCTTC
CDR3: CASSLEWRGAFEQFF

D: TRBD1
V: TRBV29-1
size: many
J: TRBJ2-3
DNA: TGCAGCGTCGCAGGACAGGGGGGCACAGATACGCAGTATTTT
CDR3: CSVAGQGGTDTQYF

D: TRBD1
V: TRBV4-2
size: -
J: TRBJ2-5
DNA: TGTGCCAGCAGAGACAGGGAAGAGGAGACCCAGTACTTC
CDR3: CASRDREEETQYF

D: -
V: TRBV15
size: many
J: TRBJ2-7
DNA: TGTGCCACCAGCATAAGGGACGGAAAGTACGAGCAGTACTTC
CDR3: CATSIRDGKYEQYF

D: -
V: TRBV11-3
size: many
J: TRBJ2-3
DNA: TGTGCCAGCAGCTTCGCGGGGTCCAGCACAGATACGCAGTATTTT
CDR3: CASSFAGSSTDTQYF

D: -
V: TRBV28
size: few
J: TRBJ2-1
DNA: TGTGCCAGCCGCGACCTCCCTGGTCTACCTAACAATGAGCAGTTCTTC
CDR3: CASRDLPGLPNNEQFF

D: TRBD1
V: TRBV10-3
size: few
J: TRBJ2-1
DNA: TGTGCCATCAGTGTCTCCGGGACAGGGGTTTACAATGAGCAGTTCTTC
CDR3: CAISVSGTGVYNEQFF

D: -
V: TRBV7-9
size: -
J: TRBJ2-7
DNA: TGTGCCAGCAGCGTTACAGGCGTCACCTACGAGCAGTACTTC
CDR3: CASSVTGVTYEQYF

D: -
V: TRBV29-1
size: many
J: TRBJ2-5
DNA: TGCAGCGTTGAACGGGGCCACAGGGTACAAGAGACCCAGTACTTC
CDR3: CSVERGHRVQETQYF

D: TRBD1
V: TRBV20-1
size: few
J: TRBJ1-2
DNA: TGCAGTGCCGCGACAGGGGCCCCAAACTATGGCTACACCTTC
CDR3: CSAATGAPNYGYTF

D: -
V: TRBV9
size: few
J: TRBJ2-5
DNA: TGTGCCAGCAGCGTCTCACAGGGTTCGGGGGAGACCCAGTACTTC
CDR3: CASSVSQGSGETQYF

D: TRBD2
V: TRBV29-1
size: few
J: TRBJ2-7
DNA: TGCAGCGTGAACCGGGGGGACTCCTACGAGCAGTACTTC
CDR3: CSVNRGDSYEQYF

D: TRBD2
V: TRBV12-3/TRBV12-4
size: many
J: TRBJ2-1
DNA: TGTGCCAGCAGTTCTAGCGGGGGAGAACTCTACAATGAGCAGTTCTTC
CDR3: CASSSSGGELYNEQFF